Listed below are T cell receptor beta chains from one sample, sequenced in a study of long-term antiretroviral therapy in people with HIV. Sequencing was performed with immunoSEQ multiplex PCR; in TCRdb, only in-frame clones are kept and a portion is missing. The top ten clones hold under 4.5% of a sample with fewer than 40,000 clones, about nine tenths of them seen once. The specimen comprised unsorted PBMCs, sampled 1.2 years after starting antiretroviral therapy. Receptor source: a woman aged 50 to 60 with HIV. Both conserved end residues are part of each CDR3. Each record gives: J gene, clone size, D gene, V gene, CDR3 DNA, CDR3 protein. The D gene is left open where the match is weak. Only part of the rows carry a size: once, few, many, or a class if the clone is expanded.

>TRBJ2-1|NA|NA|TRBV9
TGTGCCAGCAGCTTTAGGTACAATGAGCAGTTCTTC
CASSFRYNEQFF
>TRBJ2-5|NA|NA|TRBV11-2
TGTGCCAGCAGCACCAACAGTCAGGAGGCCCAGTACTTC
CASSTNSQEAQYF
>TRBJ2-2|NA|NA|TRBV9
TGTGCCAGCAGCGTAGGGGGGGCCGGGGAGCTGTTTTTT
CASSVGGAGELFF
>TRBJ1-1|NA|NA|TRBV10-2
TGCGCCAGCAAGACTTCATGGACCGCCTACGGTGAAGCTTTCTTT
CASKTSWTAYGEAFF
>TRBJ2-1|NA|TRBD2|TRBV19
TGTGCCAGTAGTCGGGGGGTTTACAATGAGCAGTTCTTC
CASSRGVYNEQFF
>TRBJ1-1|NA|NA|TRBV29-1
TGCAGCGTTGTCCCTCGGGGTGAAGCTTTCTTT
CSVVPRGEAFF
>TRBJ1-2|NA|NA|TRBV7-9
TGTGCCAGCAGCTTTTCGGGGCACTATGGCTACACCTTC
CASSFSGHYGYTF
>TRBJ1-1|NA|NA|TRBV4-1
TGCGCCAGCAGCCGAGCGGGAAGGGGGACTGAAGCTTTCTTT
CASSRAGRGTEAFF
>TRBJ2-7|NA|NA|TRBV27
TGTGCCAGCAGTTTGTCCGGGAGCTCCTACGAGCAGTACTTC
CASSLSGSSYEQYF
>TRBJ1-3|NA|TRBD1|TRBV9
TGTGCCAGCAGTAGGGGGCACCTCTCTGGAAACACCATATATTTT
CASSRGHLSGNTIYF
>TRBJ1-1|NA|NA|TRBV6-4
TGTGCCAGCAAATCGAGCCAGGCCGTCACTGAAGCTTTCTTT
CASKSSQAVTEAFF
>TRBJ2-5|NA|TRBD2|TRBV7-9
TGTGCCAGCAGCTCGAGGCCGACTAGCGCCTCCCGAGAGACCCAGTACTTC
CASSSRPTSASRETQYF
>TRBJ1-3|NA|NA|TRBV7-2
TGTGCCAGCAGCGGGGGACGGATCTCTGGAAACACCATATATTTT
CASSGGRISGNTIYF
>TRBJ1-1|NA|NA|TRBV7-9
TGTGCCAGCAGCCCCGGACTGAGGGGCACTGAAGCTTTCTTT
CASSPGLRGTEAFF
>TRBJ1-2|NA|TRBD1|TRBV4-3
TGCGCCAGCAGCCAAGGAAGGGGGCGCGACTATGGCTACACCTTC
CASSQGRGRDYGYTF
>TRBJ2-5|NA|TRBD2|TRBV5-6
TGTGCCAGCAGCTTGGGCGGGGGGGCAGGGGAGACCCAGTACTTC
CASSLGGGAGETQYF
>TRBJ2-3|NA|NA|TRBV5-6
TGTGCCAGCAGCTTGCGTGGGTTTCGCACAGATACGCAGTATTTT
CASSLRGFRTDTQYF
>TRBJ2-4|NA|NA|TRBV30
TGTGCCTGGACTCCGGAGGGAAACATTCAGTACTTC
CAWTPEGNIQYF
>TRBJ1-1|once|NA|TRBV18
TGTGCCAGCTCACCATATCTGGGGAACACTGAAGCTTTCTTT
CASSPYLGNTEAFF
>TRBJ2-7|NA|TRBD1|TRBV18
TGTGCCAGCTCATTGACAGGGGCCACCTACGAGCAGTACTTC
CASSLTGATYEQYF
>TRBJ1-1|NA|NA|TRBV5-6
TGTGCCAGCAGCTTGGTTCGGGCGATGAACACTGAAGCTTTCTTT
CASSLVRAMNTEAFF
>TRBJ1-4|few|TRBD1|TRBV19
TGTGCCAGTAGTACCAATTACAGGGGTAAAAATGAAAAACTGTTTTTT
CASSTNYRGKNEKLFF
>TRBJ2-7|NA|TRBD1|TRBV10-2
TGCGCCAGCAGGACAGGGAACGAGCAGTACTTC
CASRTGNEQYF
>TRBJ2-7|NA|NA|TRBV5-1
TGCGCCAGCAGCATTGGGGTTTCTCCCGAGCAGTACTTC
CASSIGVSPEQYF
>TRBJ2-1|NA|TRBD2|TRBV29-1
TGCAGCGTTGAACTCTGGAGCGGGGGTACCAGGGGCAATGAGCAGTTCTTC
CSVELWSGGTRGNEQFF
>TRBJ1-1|NA|NA|TRBV27
TGTGCCAGCGGGACTCACTTTTTGAACACTGAAGCTTTCTTT
CASGTHFLNTEAFF
>TRBJ1-3|NA|TRBD1|TRBV25-1
TGTGCCAGTGGGAAGAACCCACCAGGGGGTGGAAACACCATATATTTT
CASGKNPPGGGNTIYF
>TRBJ1-5|NA|TRBD1|TRBV27
TGTGCCAGCAGACTGGGACAGGGGGGAGGTCAGCCCCAGCATTTT
CASRLGQGGGQPQHF
>TRBJ1-1|NA|NA|TRBV6-5
TGTGCCAGCAGTTACTCATCGAGGAGGCAGAACACTGAAGCTTTCTTT
CASSYSSRRQNTEAFF